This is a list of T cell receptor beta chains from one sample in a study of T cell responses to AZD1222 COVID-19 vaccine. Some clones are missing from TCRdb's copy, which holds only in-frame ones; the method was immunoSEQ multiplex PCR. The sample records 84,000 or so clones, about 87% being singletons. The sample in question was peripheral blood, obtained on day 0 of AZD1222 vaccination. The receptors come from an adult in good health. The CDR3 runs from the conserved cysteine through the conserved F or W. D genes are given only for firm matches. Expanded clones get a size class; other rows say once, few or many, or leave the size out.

DNA: TGTGCCAGCAGGGCTGAGGTCCTAAACTATGGCTACACCTTC
CDR3: CASRAEVLNYGYTF
V: TRBV21-1
J: TRBJ1-2
size: NA
D: NA

DNA: TGTGCCAGTAGGCGATACAGGGGCCGCAATCAGCCCCAGCATTTT
CDR3: CASRRYRGRNQPQHF
V: TRBV19
J: TRBJ1-5
size: NA
D: TRBD1

DNA: TGTGCCAGCAGCTCCTACGGACAGCCCGGGAAACTGTTTTTT
CDR3: CASSSYGQPGKLFF
V: TRBV7-2
J: TRBJ1-4
size: NA
D: NA

DNA: TGTGCCAGCTCACCTCAGGGTGGCAATCAGCCCCAGCATTTT
CDR3: CASSPQGGNQPQHF
V: TRBV18
J: TRBJ1-5
size: NA
D: NA

DNA: TGCAGCGTCCTACAGAGGTCGGTCTCTGGAAACACCATATATTTT
CDR3: CSVLQRSVSGNTIYF
V: TRBV29-1
J: TRBJ1-3
size: NA
D: NA

DNA: TGCGCCAGCAGCCAAGTTCCTGTAATTGTTACTGAAGCTTTCTTT
CDR3: CASSQVPVIVTEAFF
V: TRBV4-1
J: TRBJ1-1
size: NA
D: NA

DNA: TGTGCCAGCAGTGTTAACAGGGGGATCTGGAGTGAGCAGTTCTTC
CDR3: CASSVNRGIWSEQFF
V: TRBV2
J: TRBJ2-1
size: NA
D: TRBD1

DNA: TGTGCCAGTAGTATCGGGCTAGCCACAGATACGCAGTATTTT
CDR3: CASSIGLATDTQYF
V: TRBV19
J: TRBJ2-3
size: NA
D: NA

DNA: TGTGCCAGCTCATCAGGAGGCGAGCAGTACTTC
CDR3: CASSSGGEQYF
V: TRBV18
J: TRBJ2-7
size: few
D: NA

DNA: TGTGCCAGCAGTGAACCGCACACAGCCCCTTTTAGCTATGGCTACACCTTC
CDR3: CASSEPHTAPFSYGYTF
V: TRBV2
J: TRBJ1-2
size: NA
D: NA

DNA: TGTGCCAGCAGCGCCTCGCCGCGGAATGAGCAGTTCTTC
CDR3: CASSASPRNEQFF
V: TRBV7-3
J: TRBJ2-1
size: few
D: NA

DNA: TGTGCCAGCAGTTTGGGGGGACGGGCCAAAAACATTCAGTACTTC
CDR3: CASSLGGRAKNIQYF
V: TRBV28
J: TRBJ2-4
size: few
D: NA

DNA: TGCAGCGGCCGGGGGGGGATAGGCAATGAGCAGTTCTTC
CDR3: CSGRGGIGNEQFF
V: TRBV29-1
J: TRBJ2-1
size: NA
D: TRBD2

DNA: TGCAGCGTGGCCGGACAGCATAACTATGGCTACACCTTC
CDR3: CSVAGQHNYGYTF
V: TRBV29-1
J: TRBJ1-2
size: NA
D: NA

DNA: TGTGCCAGCAAGAAAGACAGGGCGGAAGGTCAGCCCCAGCATTTT
CDR3: CASKKDRAEGQPQHF
V: TRBV2
J: TRBJ1-5
size: NA
D: TRBD1

DNA: TGTGCCAGCAGCTTAGACGGGACAGGGGGCCACGAGCAGTACTTC
CDR3: CASSLDGTGGHEQYF
V: TRBV7-9
J: TRBJ2-7
size: NA
D: TRBD1

DNA: TGTGCCATCAGGGCCCCTCAGGGAATGGGCACTGAAGCTTTCTTT
CDR3: CAIRAPQGMGTEAFF
V: TRBV10-3
J: TRBJ1-1
size: NA
D: NA

DNA: TGTGCCAGCAGCTTAGCGCCGGACGAGCAGTACTTC
CDR3: CASSLAPDEQYF
V: TRBV7-9
J: TRBJ2-7
size: NA
D: NA

DNA: TGTGCCAGCAGCTCAGAGCTTCCGGGACAGGGGGCGAAGCAGCCCCAGCATTTT
CDR3: CASSSELPGQGAKQPQHF
V: TRBV7-2
J: TRBJ1-5
size: NA
D: TRBD1

DNA: TGTGCCAGCAGCTTGACTGGCTCTGGGGCCAACGTCCTGACTTTC
CDR3: CASSLTGSGANVLTF
V: TRBV5-8
J: TRBJ2-6
size: NA
D: NA

DNA: TGTGCCAGCAGCCTGGAAGCGACCCAGTACTTC
CDR3: CASSLEATQYF
V: TRBV5-6
J: TRBJ2-5
size: NA
D: NA

DNA: TGTGCCAGCACCGAAGGTCCCCTGGGGGGACAGAAATTT
CDR3: CASTEGPLGGQKF
V: TRBV2
J: TRBJ1-4
size: NA
D: TRBD1

DNA: TGTGCCAGCAGCCAAAGTGGAAACACCATATATTTT
CDR3: CASSQSGNTIYF
V: TRBV3-1/TRBV3-2
J: TRBJ1-3
size: once
D: NA

DNA: TGTGCCAGCAGCTTGTTTGCTAGCGAGAGCTCCTACAATGAGCAGTTCTTC
CDR3: CASSLFASESSYNEQFF
V: TRBV5-6
J: TRBJ2-1
size: NA
D: NA